This TCR beta chain derives from a study of cytomegalovirus exposure and HLA in healthy donors. Study results and limitations: Many donors shared some public TCRs, even though most TCR sequences were rare. Overall, roughly 170 TCR beta chains were annotated as cytomegalovirus-associated.

PCR used 60 Vbeta primers and 13 Jbeta primers. Generated by immunoSEQ multiplex PCR, the TCRdb table keeps only in-frame clones and is missing some. Recorded here are 95,000 to 110,000 clones; the top ten clones represent about 3%. The J segment lost 4 bases and the V segment lost 5 bases, leaving 10 bases of the junction unmatched. The germline gives CDR1 SGHTA, CDR2 FQGNSA. The CDR3 extends over 16 amino acids. Comment on this clone: The target antigen is unknown.

Sequencing input: PBMCs. The TCR sequence derives from a man between 35 and 55 years old in good health and CMV-seronegative. The gene calls are TRBV7-2 and TRBJ2-5, with 10 bases matching TRBD2. The CDR3 DNA is TGTGCCAGCAGCCAGGGGGTAGCGGGAGGACTAGAGACCCAGTACTTC. This sequence encodes CASSQGVAGGLETQYF.